The subject of this entry is one TCR beta chain. Its antigen is unidentified. These data come from a study of cytomegalovirus exposure and HLA in healthy donors. Findings of the study overall: When analyzed later, a missense DCLRE1C variant was found to be linked to TCR beta V- and J-gene trimming. It was shown in a later analysis that HLA-associated TCR beta chains were more clonally expanded than other, equally common chains.

PCR was performed using 60 Vbeta and 13 Jbeta primers. Assay used: immunoSEQ multiplex PCR; TCRdb lists only in-frame clones, some missing. Among approximately 190,000 clones, 82% were seen once, and the ten largest hold roughly 0.8%. The clonotype comes from a woman younger than 30 in good health and CMV-seronegative. The sample taken for sequencing was PBMCs.

DNA for the CDR3: TGCAGCGTTCGGGTCCGGACAGCAGCTGAGCAGTACTTC. Its translation: CSVRVRTAAEQYF. The chain links TRBV29-1 to TRBJ2-7; possible D gene TRBD1, 6 bases. The CDR3 contains 13 residues. Trimming took 5 bases from V and 7 from J, leaving 18 bases between them. Germline V gene data show CDR1 as SQVTM and CDR2 as ANQGSEA.